This T cell receptor (beta chain) derives from a study of shared clonotypes between healthy human individuals. The V gene's germline CDR1 is MDHEN and CDR2 SYDVKM. V lost 5 bases to trimming and J lost 3 bases, with 16 bases between them. The CDR3 spans 16 residues. The assay was immunoSEQ multiplex PCR, and TCRdb's table has in-frame clones only and misses some. The sample records about 960,000 clones, over 60% being singletons. The receptor was isolated from a man aged 18 to 29 in good health. The V and J genes are TRBV28 and TRBJ2-2; TRBD2 is a possible D gene (5 bases). What was sequenced was memory CD4+ T cells sorted from blood. Subset of the sample: CD45RA-negative fraction. In nucleotides, the CDR3 is TGTGCCAGCAGTCAAACCGGGTACGGGGACACCGGGGAGCTGTTTTTT. This encodes CASSQTGYGDTGELFF.